These T cell receptor beta chains were read from a single sample in a study of CD8 T cells in ankylosing spondylitis. TCRdb reprocessed the 5' RACE reads with MiXCR, giving one entry per CDR3 protein. The data hold roughly 180,000 distinct CDR3 sequences, with just over 9.5% observed a single time. Input material: blood, either unsorted or a sorted T cell fraction (not recorded which). The receptors stem from a female donor with ankylosing spondylitis or in good health (not recorded which). The CDR3 runs from the conserved cysteine through the conserved F or W. The D gene is left open where the match is weak. Clone size, where shown, is once, few, many, or a class for clones that have expanded.

J gene: TRBJ2-2; V gene: TRBV20-1; D gene: TRBD2; clone size: -; CDR3 protein: CSARGRELDTGELFF; CDR3 DNA: TGCAGTGCTAGAGGGCGGGAGTTGGACACCGGGGAGCTGTTTTTT
J gene: TRBJ1-1; V gene: TRBV6-2/TRBV6-3; D gene: -; clone size: many; CDR3 protein: CASSYSREAFF; CDR3 DNA: TGTGCCAGCAGTTACTCGCGGGAAGCTTTCTTT
J gene: TRBJ2-3; V gene: TRBV5-6; D gene: TRBD2; clone size: -; CDR3 protein: CASSAGGSDTQYF; CDR3 DNA: TGTGCCAGCAGCGCGGGAGGGTCCGATACGCAGTATTTT
J gene: TRBJ2-7; V gene: TRBV9; D gene: -; clone size: few; CDR3 protein: CASSVLGAPDYEQYF; CDR3 DNA: TGTGCCAGCAGCGTATTGGGTGCTCCGGACTACGAGCAGTACTTC
J gene: TRBJ2-1; V gene: TRBV4-1; D gene: -; clone size: many; CDR3 protein: CASSQDEGNNEQFF; CDR3 DNA: TGCGCCAGCAGCCAAGATGAGGGCAACAATGAGCAGTTCTTC
J gene: TRBJ2-5; V gene: TRBV30; D gene: -; clone size: -; CDR3 protein: CAFKGGKETQYF; CDR3 DNA: TGTGCCTTCAAGGGGGGCAAAGAGACCCAGTACTTC
J gene: TRBJ1-4; V gene: TRBV9; D gene: -; clone size: few; CDR3 protein: CASSVGEGLGLELFF; CDR3 DNA: TGTGCCAGCAGCGTGGGGGAAGGTCTCGGGCTTGAACTGTTTTTT
J gene: TRBJ2-1; V gene: TRBV7-9; D gene: TRBD2; clone size: -; CDR3 protein: CASGVEGAGEGQFF; CDR3 DNA: TGTGCCAGCGGGGTCGAGGGAGCGGGAGAGGGGCAGTTCTTC
J gene: TRBJ1-5; V gene: TRBV10-2; D gene: -; clone size: -; CDR3 protein: CASSESGKGSQPQHF; CDR3 DNA: TGCGCCAGCAGTGAGTCTGGTAAGGGGAGTCAGCCCCAGCATTTT
J gene: TRBJ1-2; V gene: TRBV27; D gene: TRBD1; clone size: few; CDR3 protein: CASSYGPQTGNGYTF; CDR3 DNA: TGTGCCAGCAGTTACGGTCCTCAGACAGGGAATGGCTACACCTTC
J gene: TRBJ2-3; V gene: TRBV10-2; D gene: -; clone size: -; CDR3 protein: CASTTTRVSTDTQYF; CDR3 DNA: TGCGCCAGCACCACTACTAGGGTCAGCACAGATACGCAGTATTTT
J gene: TRBJ2-1; V gene: TRBV12-3/TRBV12-4; D gene: TRBD1; clone size: -; CDR3 protein: CASSFGTVSEQFF; CDR3 DNA: TGTGCCAGCAGTTTTGGGACAGTCAGTGAGCAGTTCTTC